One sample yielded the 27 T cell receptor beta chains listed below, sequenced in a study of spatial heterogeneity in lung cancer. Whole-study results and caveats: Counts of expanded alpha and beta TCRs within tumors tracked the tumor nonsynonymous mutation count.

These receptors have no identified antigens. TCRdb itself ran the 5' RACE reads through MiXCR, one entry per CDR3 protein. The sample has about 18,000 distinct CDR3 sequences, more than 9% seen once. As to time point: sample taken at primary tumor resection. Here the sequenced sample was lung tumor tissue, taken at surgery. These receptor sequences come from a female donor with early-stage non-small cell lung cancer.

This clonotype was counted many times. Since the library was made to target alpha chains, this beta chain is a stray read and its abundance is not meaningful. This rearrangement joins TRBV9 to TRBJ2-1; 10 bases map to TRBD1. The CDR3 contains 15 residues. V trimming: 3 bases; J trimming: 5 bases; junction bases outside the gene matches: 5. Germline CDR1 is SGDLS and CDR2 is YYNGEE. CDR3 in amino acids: CASSAGQGFHNEQFF. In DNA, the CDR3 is TGTGCCAGCAGCGCGGGACAGGGGTTCCACAATGAGCAGTTCTTC.

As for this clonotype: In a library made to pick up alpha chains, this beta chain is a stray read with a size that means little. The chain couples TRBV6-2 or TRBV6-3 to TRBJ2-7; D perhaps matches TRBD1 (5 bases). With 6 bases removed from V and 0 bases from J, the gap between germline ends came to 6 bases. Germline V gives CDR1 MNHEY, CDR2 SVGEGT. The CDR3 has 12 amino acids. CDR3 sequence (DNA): TGTGCCAGCAGACAGGACTCCTACGAGCAGTACTTC. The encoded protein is CASRQDSYEQYF.

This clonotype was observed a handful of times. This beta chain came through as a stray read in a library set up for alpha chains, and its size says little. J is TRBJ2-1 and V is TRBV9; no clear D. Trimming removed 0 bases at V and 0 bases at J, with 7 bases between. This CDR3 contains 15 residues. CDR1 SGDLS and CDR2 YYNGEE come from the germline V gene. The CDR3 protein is CASSVGLDSYNEQFF. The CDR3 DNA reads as TGTGCCAGCAGCGTAGGACTTGACTCCTACAATGAGCAGTTCTTC.

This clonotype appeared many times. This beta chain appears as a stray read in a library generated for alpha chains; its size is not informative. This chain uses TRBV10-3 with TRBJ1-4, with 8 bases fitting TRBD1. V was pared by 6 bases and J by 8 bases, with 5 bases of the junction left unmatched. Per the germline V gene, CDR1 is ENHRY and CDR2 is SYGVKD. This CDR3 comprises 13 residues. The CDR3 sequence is CAISGTGGEKLFF. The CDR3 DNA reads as TGTGCCATCAGCGGAACAGGGGGAGAAAAACTGTTTTTT.

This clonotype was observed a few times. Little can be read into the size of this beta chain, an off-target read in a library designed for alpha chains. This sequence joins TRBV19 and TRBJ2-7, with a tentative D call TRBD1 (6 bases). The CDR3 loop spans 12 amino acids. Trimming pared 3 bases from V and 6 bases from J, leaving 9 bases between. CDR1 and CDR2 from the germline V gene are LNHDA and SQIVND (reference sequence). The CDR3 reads CASSMSRGEQYF. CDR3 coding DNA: TGTGCCAGTAGTATGAGCAGGGGCGAGCAGTACTTC.

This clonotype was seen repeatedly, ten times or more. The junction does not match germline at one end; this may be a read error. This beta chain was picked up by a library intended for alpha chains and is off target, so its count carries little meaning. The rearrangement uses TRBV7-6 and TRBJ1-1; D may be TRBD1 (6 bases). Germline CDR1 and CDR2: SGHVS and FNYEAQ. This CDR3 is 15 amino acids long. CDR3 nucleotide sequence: TGTGCCAGCAGCTTAGGGGGGCGAGGATACACTAAAGCTTTCTTT. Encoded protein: CASSLGGRGYTKAFF.

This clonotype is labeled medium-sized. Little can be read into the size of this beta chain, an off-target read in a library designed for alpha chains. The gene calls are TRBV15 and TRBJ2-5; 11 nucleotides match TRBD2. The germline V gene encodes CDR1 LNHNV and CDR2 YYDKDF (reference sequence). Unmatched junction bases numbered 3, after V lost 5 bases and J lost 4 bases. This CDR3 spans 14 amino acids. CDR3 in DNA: TGTGCCACCAGCCCGCTAGCGGGGGGAGAGACCCAGTACTTC. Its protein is CATSPLAGGETQYF.

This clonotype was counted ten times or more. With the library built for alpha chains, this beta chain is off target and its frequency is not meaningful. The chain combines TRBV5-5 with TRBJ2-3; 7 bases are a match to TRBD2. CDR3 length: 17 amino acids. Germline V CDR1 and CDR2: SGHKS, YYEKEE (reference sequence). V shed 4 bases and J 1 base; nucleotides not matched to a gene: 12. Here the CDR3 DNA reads TGTGCCAGCAGCGCTACTAGCGTACAGAGTCGCACAGATACGCAGTATTTT. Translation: CASSATSVQSRTDTQYF.

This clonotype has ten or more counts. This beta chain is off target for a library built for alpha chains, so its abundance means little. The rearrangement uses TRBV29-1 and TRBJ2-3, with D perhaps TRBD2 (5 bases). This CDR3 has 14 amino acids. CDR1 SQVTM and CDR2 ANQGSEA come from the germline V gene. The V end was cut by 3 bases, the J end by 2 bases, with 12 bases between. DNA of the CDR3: TGCAGCGTTGAGAAGGCCGGACTCACAGATACGCAGTATTTT. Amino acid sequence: CSVEKAGLTDTQYF.

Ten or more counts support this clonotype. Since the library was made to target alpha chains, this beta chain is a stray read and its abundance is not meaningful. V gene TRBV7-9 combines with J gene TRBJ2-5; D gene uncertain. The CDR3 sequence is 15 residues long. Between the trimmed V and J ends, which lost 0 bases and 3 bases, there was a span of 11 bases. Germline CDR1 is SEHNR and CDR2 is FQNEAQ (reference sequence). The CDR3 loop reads CASSLASALEETQYF. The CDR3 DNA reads TGTGCCAGCAGCTTAGCGTCAGCCTTGGAAGAGACCCAGTACTTC.

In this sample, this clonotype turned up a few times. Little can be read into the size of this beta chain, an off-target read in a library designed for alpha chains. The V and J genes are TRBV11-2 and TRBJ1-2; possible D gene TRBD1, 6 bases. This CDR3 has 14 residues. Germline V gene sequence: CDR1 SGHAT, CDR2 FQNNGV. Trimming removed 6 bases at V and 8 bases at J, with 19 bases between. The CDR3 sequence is CASSPLAQGRGYTF. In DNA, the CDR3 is TGTGCCAGCAGTCCCCTGGCACAGGGTCGGGGCTACACCTTC.

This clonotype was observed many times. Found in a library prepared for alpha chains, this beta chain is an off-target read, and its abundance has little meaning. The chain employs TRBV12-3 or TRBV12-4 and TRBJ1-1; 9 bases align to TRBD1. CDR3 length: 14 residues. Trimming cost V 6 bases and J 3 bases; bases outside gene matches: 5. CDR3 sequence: CASRWDRDYTEAFF. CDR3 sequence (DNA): TGTGCCAGCAGATGGGACAGGGACTACACTGAAGCTTTCTTT.

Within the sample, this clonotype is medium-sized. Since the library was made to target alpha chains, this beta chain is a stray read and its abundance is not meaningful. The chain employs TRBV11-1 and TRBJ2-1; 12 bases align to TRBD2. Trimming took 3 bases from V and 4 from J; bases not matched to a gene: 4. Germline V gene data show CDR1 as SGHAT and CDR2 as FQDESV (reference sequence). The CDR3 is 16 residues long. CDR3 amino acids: CASSFLTSGGYNEQFF. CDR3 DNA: TGTGCCAGCAGCTTCTTGACTAGCGGGGGTTACAATGAGCAGTTCTTC.

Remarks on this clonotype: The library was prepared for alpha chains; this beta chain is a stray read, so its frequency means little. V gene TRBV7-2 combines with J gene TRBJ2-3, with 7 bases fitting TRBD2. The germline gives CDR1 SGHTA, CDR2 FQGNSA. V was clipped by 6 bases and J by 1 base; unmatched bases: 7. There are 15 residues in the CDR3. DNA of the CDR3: TGTGCCAGCAGGGTGGGCGGGGGACGCACAGATACGCAGTATTTT. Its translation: CASRVGGGRTDTQYF.

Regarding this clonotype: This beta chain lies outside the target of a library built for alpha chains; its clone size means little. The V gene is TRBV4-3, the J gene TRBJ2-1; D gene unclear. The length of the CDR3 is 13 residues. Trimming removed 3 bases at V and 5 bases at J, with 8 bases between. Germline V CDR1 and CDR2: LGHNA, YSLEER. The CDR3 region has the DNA TGCGCCAGCAGCCATATTGGGAACAATGAGCAGTTCTTC. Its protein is CASSHIGNNEQFF.

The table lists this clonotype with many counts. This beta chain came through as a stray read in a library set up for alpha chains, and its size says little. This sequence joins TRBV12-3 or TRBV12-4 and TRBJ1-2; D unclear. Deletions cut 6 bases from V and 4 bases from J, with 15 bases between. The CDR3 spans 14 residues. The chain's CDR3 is CASSAGVYLYGYTF. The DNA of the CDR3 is TGTGCCAGCAGCGCAGGAGTTTACCTCTATGGCTACACCTTC.

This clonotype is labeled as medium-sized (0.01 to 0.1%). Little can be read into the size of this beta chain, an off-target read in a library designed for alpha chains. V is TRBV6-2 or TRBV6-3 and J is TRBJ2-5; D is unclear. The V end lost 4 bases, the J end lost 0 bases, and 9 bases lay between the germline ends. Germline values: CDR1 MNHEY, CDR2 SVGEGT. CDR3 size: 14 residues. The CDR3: CASSWQANQETQYF. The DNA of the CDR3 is TGTGCCAGCAGTTGGCAGGCGAACCAAGAGACCCAGTACTTC.

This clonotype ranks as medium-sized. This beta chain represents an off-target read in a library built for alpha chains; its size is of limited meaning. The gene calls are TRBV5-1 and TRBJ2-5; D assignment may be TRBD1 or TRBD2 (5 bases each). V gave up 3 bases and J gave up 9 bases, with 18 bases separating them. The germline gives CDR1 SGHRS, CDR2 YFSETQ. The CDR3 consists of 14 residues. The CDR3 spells CASSSAGTTVAQYF. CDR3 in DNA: TGCGCCAGCAGCTCCGCCGGGACCACGGTGGCCCAGTACTTC.

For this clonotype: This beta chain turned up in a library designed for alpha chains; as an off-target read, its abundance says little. The CDR3 DNA follows: TGTGCCAGCAGTTCGGGACAGGGAGGTTCACCCCTCCACTTT. It codes for CASSSGQGGSPLHF. The rearrangement joins TRBV6-5 to TRBJ1-6; 9 bases are shared with TRBD1. Germline-derived CDR1 and CDR2 are MNHEY and SVGAGI. The CDR3 contains 14 residues. Trimming took 4 bases from V and 9 from J; bases not matched to a gene: 4.

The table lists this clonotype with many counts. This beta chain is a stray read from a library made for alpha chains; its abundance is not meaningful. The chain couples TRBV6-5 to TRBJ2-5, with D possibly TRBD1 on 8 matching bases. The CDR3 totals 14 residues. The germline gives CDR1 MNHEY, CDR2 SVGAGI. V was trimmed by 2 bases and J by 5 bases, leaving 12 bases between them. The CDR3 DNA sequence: TGTGCCAGCAGTTACGACAGGGGAGGGGAGACCCAGTACTTC. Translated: CASSYDRGGETQYF.

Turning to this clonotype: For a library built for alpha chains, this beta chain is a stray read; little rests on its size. DNA of the CDR3: TGTGCCAGCAGCCAAGGTTCACCGACTCGGGACTATGGCTACACCTTC. It yields the protein CASSQGSPTRDYGYTF. The chain employs TRBV3-1 and TRBJ1-2; D gene uncertain. V was pared by 1 base and J by 3 bases, with 15 bases between. Germline CDR1 is LGHDT and CDR2 is YNNKEL (reference sequence). The CDR3 runs to 16 residues.

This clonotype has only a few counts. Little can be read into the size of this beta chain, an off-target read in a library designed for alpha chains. In DNA, the CDR3 is TGTGCCAGCAGTGAAGCGTTGGGGGGCGAGCAGTACTTC. Translating it yields CASSEALGGEQYF. The chain is built from TRBV6-1 and TRBJ2-7, with D possibly matching TRBD2 (6 bases). V dropped 0 bases and J dropped 6 bases, with 9 bases sitting between them. Per germline, CDR1 MNHNS and CDR2 SASEGT. The CDR3 is made up of 13 amino acids.

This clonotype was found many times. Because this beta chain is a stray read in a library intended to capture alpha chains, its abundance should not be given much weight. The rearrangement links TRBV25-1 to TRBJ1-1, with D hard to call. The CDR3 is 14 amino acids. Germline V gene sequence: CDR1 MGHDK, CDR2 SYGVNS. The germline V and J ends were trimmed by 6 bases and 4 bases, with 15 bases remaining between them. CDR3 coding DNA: TGTGCCAGCAGCGCCCCCGGGTCCGGCACTGAAGCTTTCTTT. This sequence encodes CASSAPGSGTEAFF.

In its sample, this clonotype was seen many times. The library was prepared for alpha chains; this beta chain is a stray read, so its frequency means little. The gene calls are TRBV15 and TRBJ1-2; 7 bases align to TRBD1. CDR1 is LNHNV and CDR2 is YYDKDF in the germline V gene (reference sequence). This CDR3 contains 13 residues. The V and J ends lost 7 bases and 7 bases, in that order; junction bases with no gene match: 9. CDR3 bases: TGTGCCACCACGGAGGGGGCGCGTCGTGGCTACACCTTC. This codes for CATTEGARRGYTF. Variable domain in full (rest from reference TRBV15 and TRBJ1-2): DAMVIQNPRYQVTQFGKPVTLSCSQTLNHNVMYWYQQKSSQAPKLLFHYYDKDFNNEADTPDNFQSRRPNTSFCFLDIRSPGLGDTAMYLCATTEGARRGYTFGSGTRLTVV.

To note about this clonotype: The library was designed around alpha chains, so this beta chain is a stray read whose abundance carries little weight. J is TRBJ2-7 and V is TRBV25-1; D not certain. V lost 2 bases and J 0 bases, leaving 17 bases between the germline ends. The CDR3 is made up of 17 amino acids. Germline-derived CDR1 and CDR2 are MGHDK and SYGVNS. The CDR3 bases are TGTGCCAGCAGTGAAGTGTCGACGGACCGACTCTCCTACGAGCAGTACTTC. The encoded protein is CASSEVSTDRLSYEQYF.

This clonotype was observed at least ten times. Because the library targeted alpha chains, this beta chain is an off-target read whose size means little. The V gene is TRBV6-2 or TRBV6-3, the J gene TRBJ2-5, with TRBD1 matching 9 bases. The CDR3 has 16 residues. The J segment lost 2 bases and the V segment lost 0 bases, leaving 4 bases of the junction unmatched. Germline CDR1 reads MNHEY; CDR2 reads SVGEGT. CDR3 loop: CASSYSSGQGQETQYF. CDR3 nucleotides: TGTGCCAGCAGTTACTCGAGCGGACAGGGGCAAGAGACCCAGTACTTC.

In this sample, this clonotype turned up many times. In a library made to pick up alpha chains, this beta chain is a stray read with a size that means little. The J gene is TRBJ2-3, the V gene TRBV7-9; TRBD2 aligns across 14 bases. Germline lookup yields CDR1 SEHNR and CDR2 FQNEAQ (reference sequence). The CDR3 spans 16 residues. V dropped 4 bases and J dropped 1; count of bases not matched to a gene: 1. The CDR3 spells CASSSGLAGGTDTQYF. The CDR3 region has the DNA TGTGCCAGCAGCTCGGGACTAGCGGGGGGCACAGATACGCAGTATTTT.